These 31 T cell receptor beta chains were sequenced from one sample in a study of OX40 agonist ivuxolimab in advanced cancers. Sequencing used immunoSEQ multiplex PCR; TCRdb keeps in-frame clones, though not all of them. This table holds tens of thousands of clones, approximately 90% found once. The sample was CD4+ or CD8+ T cells sorted from blood, taken in a trial of the OX40 agonist ivuxolimab. These receptors originate from an adult with an advanced solid tumor such as melanoma, head and neck, liver or kidney cancer.

The V call is TRBV7-2, the J call TRBJ1-5, with D uncertain. There are 13 residues in the CDR3. V lost 3 bases and J 7 bases, leaving 10 bases between the germline ends. CDR1 is SGHTA, CDR2 FQGNSA, per germline. The CDR3 nucleotides are TGTGCCAGCAGCTTGGAGGGTGGCCAGCCCCAGCATTTT. Its protein is CASSLEGGQPQHF.

This chain joins TRBV13 and TRBJ2-3, with 9 bases aligning to TRBD1. V was clipped by 5 bases and J by 2 bases; unmatched bases: 5. Germline V lookup: CDR1 PRHDT, CDR2 FYEKMQ (reference sequence). The CDR3 sequence is 15 residues long. The CDR3 region has the DNA TGTGCCAGCAGCGCGGACAGGGGAGCCACAGATACGCAGTATTTT. Its translation is CASSADRGATDTQYF.

The chain links TRBV5-1 to TRBJ2-2; D not resolved. Germline V gives CDR1 SGHRS, CDR2 YFSETQ. The length of the CDR3 is 14 residues. Trimming removed 0 bases from V and 8 bases from J, with 11 bases in between. CDR3 sequence (DNA): TGCGCCAGCAGCTTGGCTCTAGGTGCGGGGGAGCTGTTTTTT. Translated: CASSLALGAGELFF.

V and J are TRBV5-4 and TRBJ2-5, with 7 bases that match TRBD1. The trim removed 1 base at V and 2 bases at J, leaving 2 bases unmatched. The germline V gene encodes CDR1 SGHNT and CDR2 YYREEE (reference sequence). The CDR3 length is 14 residues. The CDR3 sequence: CASSLQQGQETQYF. The DNA of the CDR3 is TGTGCCAGCAGCTTGCAACAGGGGCAAGAGACCCAGTACTTC.

V usage is TRBV18 and J usage is TRBJ2-5; TRBD2 agrees at 8 bases. CDR1 and CDR2 (germline): KGHSH, LQKENI. Losses at the gene ends were 2 bases for V and 1 base for J; bases not matched to a gene: 3. CDR3 length: 15 residues. This CDR3 reads CASSPGSGSQETQYF. CDR3 bases: TGTGCCAGCTCACCAGGAAGCGGGAGCCAAGAGACCCAGTACTTC.

The V gene is TRBV19, the J gene TRBJ1-5, with 10 bases identical to TRBD1. Germline V gene data show CDR1 as LNHDA and CDR2 as SQIVND (reference sequence). After removal of 5 bases from V and 4 bases from J, the junction contained 11 bases not matched to a gene. The CDR3 runs to 17 residues. The CDR3 DNA follows: TGTGCCAGTAGTTTCCACCGGGACAGGGGATGGAATCAGCCCCAGCATTTT. It translates to CASSFHRDRGWNQPQHF.

This clone was counted a single time. The V call is TRBV11-2, the J call TRBJ2-7; TRBD1 aligns across 8 bases. From germline, CDR1 is SGHAT and CDR2 FQNNGV. There are 16 residues in the CDR3. V trimming: 5 bases; J trimming: 6 bases; junction bases outside the gene matches: 15. CDR3 protein: CASSQKSGQVFGEQYF. CDR3 bases: TGTGCCAGCAGCCAAAAGTCGGGACAGGTATTTGGCGAGCAGTACTTC.

V usage is TRBV28 and J usage is TRBJ2-7; no reliable D call. Germline CDR1 and CDR2: MDHEN and SYDVKM. The ends were cut back, 1 base at V and 3 bases at J, with 4 bases in the middle. The CDR3 runs 12 residues. CDR3 in amino acids: CASSLSSYEQYF. CDR3 bases: TGTGCCAGCAGTTTATCCAGCTACGAGCAGTACTTC.

V gene TRBV4-3 combines with J gene TRBJ1-4; D possibly corresponds to TRBD1 (6 bases). The CDR3 loop spans 16 amino acids. Trimming stripped 0 bases from V and 3 bases from J, with 11 bases between. Germline V gene data show CDR1 as LGHNA and CDR2 as YSLEER. CDR3: CASSQDRAGANEKLFF. CDR3 nucleotide sequence: TGCGCCAGCAGCCAAGATAGGGCAGGGGCTAATGAAAAACTGTTTTTT.

The chain has TRBV6-5 and TRBJ1-2; perhaps TRBD1 as D (5 bases). The germline V gene encodes CDR1 MNHEY and CDR2 SVGAGI. Trimming removed 4 bases at V and 8 bases at J, with 8 bases between. The CDR3 covers 11 residues. The CDR3 reads CASSFQGGYTF. The CDR3 DNA is TGTGCCAGCAGTTTTCAGGGAGGCTACACCTTC.

The chain uses TRBV30 and TRBJ1-1; D is unclear. CDR3 length: 13 residues. Trimming left V 0 bases short and J 3 bases short, with 8 bases between. Germline loops: CDR1 GTSNPN, CDR2 SVGIG (reference sequence). CDR3 nucleotide sequence: TGTGCCTGGAGTGTAGACCGGGACACTGAAGCTTTCTTT. As protein: CAWSVDRDTEAFF.

The rearrangement uses TRBV19 and TRBJ2-5; 13 bases match TRBD2. The CDR3 contains 17 residues. V lost 6 bases, J lost 4 bases, and 11 bases stayed unmatched. Germline CDR1 and CDR2: LNHDA and SQIVND (reference sequence). CDR3 DNA sequence: TGTGCCAGTAGCACCTTTGGGACTAGCGGGGCGTCAGAGACCCAGTACTTC. Its translation: CASSTFGTSGASETQYF.

The chain joins TRBV10-3 to TRBJ1-5; 8 nucleotides align to TRBD1. The germline CDR1 and CDR2 sequences are ENHRY and SYGVKD. The CDR3 has 15 amino acids. V was pared by 8 bases and J by 2 bases, with 8 bases of the junction left unmatched. The CDR3 DNA reads TGTGCCATCGGCCCAGGGGGCGCCGGCAATCAGCCCCAGCATTTT. Protein product: CAIGPGGAGNQPQHF.

This clone appeared once. This chain joins TRBV28 and TRBJ2-7; TRBD2 agrees at 8 bases. The V segment lost 10 bases and the J segment 5 bases; nucleotides outside the gene matches: 10. Germline V CDR1 and CDR2: MDHEN, SYDVKM. The CDR3 has 13 amino acids. The CDR3: CATLRGGKDEQYF. The CDR3, as DNA: TGTGCCACCCTCCGCGGGGGGAAAGACGAGCAGTACTTC.

V usage is TRBV7-3 and J usage is TRBJ2-3, with 8 bases identical to TRBD2. This CDR3 spans 15 amino acids. Germline CDR1 and CDR2: SGHTA and FQGTGA. V lost 3 bases and J lost 1; bases outside the gene matches: 3. The CDR3 here is CASSLGLGGTDTQYF. In DNA, the CDR3 is TGTGCCAGCAGCTTGGGACTAGGCGGCACAGATACGCAGTATTTT.

The chain links TRBV2 to TRBJ2-1; tentative D call: TRBD2 (5 bases). CDR1 and CDR2 (germline): SNHLY, FYNNEI. This CDR3 spans 16 amino acids. Trimming stripped 1 base from V and 0 bases from J, with 10 bases between. CDR3 in DNA: TGTGCCAGCAGTGAAGAAGCGGTGAGCTCCTACAATGAGCAGTTCTTC. This sequence encodes CASSEEAVSSYNEQFF.

J is TRBJ1-1 and V is TRBV6-1; D gene unclear. The CDR3 has 14 residues. Trimming left V 7 bases short and J 1 base short, with 13 bases between. The germline CDR1 and CDR2 sequences are MNHNS and SASEGT. This chain's CDR3 is CASTLRRENTEAFF. The CDR3 DNA is TGTGCCAGCACTTTAAGGAGAGAGAACACTGAAGCTTTCTTT.

The J gene is TRBJ2-5, the V gene TRBV14; TRBD2 matches at 7 bases. V lost 5 bases and J lost 0; bases outside the gene matches: 9. The CDR3 spans 16 residues. Germline V gene lookup returns CDR1 SGHDN and CDR2 FVKESK. CDR3 nucleotides: TGTGCCAGCAGCTTCATTGGGGGGGTGTACCAAGAGACCCAGTACTTC. This codes for CASSFIGGVYQETQYF.

This clone is a singleton in its sample. The chain uses TRBV5-1 and TRBJ1-6; 10 bases are shared with TRBD1. CDR3 length equals 15 residues. Germline V gene lookup returns CDR1 SGHRS and CDR2 YFSETQ. The trim removed 3 bases at V and 7 bases at J, leaving 4 bases unmatched. CDR3 DNA: TGCGCCAGCAGCTGGGAGGGACAGGGGAATTCACCCCTCCACTTT. Protein sequence: CASSWEGQGNSPLHF.

The rearrangement joins TRBV28 to TRBJ2-2; D is ambiguous. Trimming removed 5 bases at V and 1 base at J, with 5 bases between. CDR1 is MDHEN, CDR2 SYDVKM, per germline. The CDR3 totals 13 residues. CDR3: CASSGWNTGELFF. The CDR3 DNA is TGTGCCAGCAGTGGATGGAACACCGGGGAGCTGTTTTTT.

The chain joins TRBV4-3 to TRBJ1-3; D is undetermined. Per germline, CDR1 LGHNA and CDR2 YSLEER. Trimming removed 0 bases from V and 0 bases from J, with 9 bases in between. There are 16 residues in the CDR3. The CDR3 nucleotides are TGCGCCAGCAGCCAAGATAGCACCAGCTCTGGAAACACCATATATTTT. Amino acids: CASSQDSTSSGNTIYF.

This clone was counted a single time. The chain recombines TRBV5-1 with TRBJ2-3; D gene unclear. The CDR3 has 14 amino acids. Germline V gene lookup returns CDR1 SGHRS and CDR2 YFSETQ. Trimming shortened V by 1 base and J by 4 bases, and 10 bases separated the two germline ends. CDR3: CASSLSQISDTQYF. The CDR3 DNA is TGCGCCAGCAGCTTGAGCCAGATATCAGATACGCAGTATTTT.

The rearrangement joins TRBV6-1 to TRBJ1-2; D is ambiguous. The length of the CDR3 is 13 residues. Trimming took 0 bases from V and 8 from J, leaving 10 bases between them. The germline V gene has CDR1 MNHNS and CDR2 SASEGT. The CDR3 loop reads CASSEATRTGYTF. In DNA, the CDR3 is TGTGCCAGCAGTGAAGCCACGAGGACCGGCTACACCTTC.

The chain couples TRBV5-4 to TRBJ2-5; D might be TRBD1 (5 bases). The V end lost 10 bases, the J end lost 4 bases, and 11 bases lay between the germline ends. This CDR3 has 11 residues. In germline, CDR1 is SGHNT, CDR2 YYREEE (reference sequence). The CDR3 bases are TGTGCCTGGGGCACCACAGAGACCCAGTACTTC. This gives the protein CAWGTTETQYF.

This clone is a singleton in its sample. The chain is built from TRBV27 and TRBJ1-3; a possible D gene is TRBD1 (5 bases). Germline CDR1 MNHEY, CDR2 SMNVEV (reference sequence). This CDR3 region has 15 residues. Trimming shortened V by 6 bases and J by 0 bases, and 12 bases separated the two germline ends. CDR3 nucleotides: TGTGCCAGCAGACGTGAGGGGAGCTCTGGAAACACCATATATTTT. Translating gives CASRREGSSGNTIYF.

The chain recombines TRBV5-6 with TRBJ2-1; 8 nucleotides agree with TRBD1. Germline V gives CDR1 SGHDT, CDR2 YYEEEE. This CDR3 is 16 amino acids long. Losses at the gene ends were 1 base for V and 3 bases for J; bases not matched to a gene: 6. DNA for the CDR3: TGTGCCAGCAGCTTGAGGCAGGGGGCTGGCTACAATGAGCAGTTCTTC. Translating it yields CASSLRQGAGYNEQFF.

The chain is built from TRBV5-1 and TRBJ2-1, with 7 bases that match TRBD2. J was trimmed by 3 bases and V by 2 bases; bases with no gene match: 5. This CDR3 contains 15 residues. Germline assignment: CDR1 SGHRS and CDR2 YFSETQ. The CDR3 loop reads CASSFSSGVYNEQFF. The CDR3 DNA reads TGCGCCAGCAGCTTTTCCAGCGGGGTCTACAATGAGCAGTTCTTC.

In its sample, this clone was seen a few times. The chain is built from TRBV7-2 and TRBJ1-6; D ambiguous. CDR1 and CDR2 (germline): SGHTA, FQGNSA. The CDR3 loop spans 12 amino acids. Trimming took 4 bases from V and 10 from J, leaving 8 bases between them. CDR3 coding DNA: TGTGCCAGCAGCTCCACCCAATCACCCCTCCACTTT. It encodes CASSSTQSPLHF.

The CDR3 bases are TGTGCCAGCAGCGTAGGTGTAACTAGCGTTGAATTAAACATTCAGTACTTC. Its translation: CASSVGVTSVELNIQYF. The rearrangement uses TRBV9 and TRBJ2-4, with 7 bases aligning to TRBD2. The J segment lost 6 bases and the V segment lost 0 bases, leaving 12 bases of the junction unmatched. CDR1 and CDR2 (germline): SGDLS, YYNGEE. The CDR3 runs to 17 residues.

This sequence joins TRBV4-1 and TRBJ1-2; 10 bases line up with TRBD1. The germline gives CDR1 MGHRA, CDR2 YSYEKL. The V gene end was trimmed by 0 bases and the J gene end by 7 bases; junction bases not matched to a gene: 2. The CDR3 contains 14 residues. The CDR3 region is CASSQDRDRGGYTF. The CDR3 coding sequence is TGCGCCAGCAGCCAAGATCGGGACAGGGGTGGCTACACCTTC.

This sequence joins TRBV28 and TRBJ1-1; D gene unclear. Germline lookup yields CDR1 MDHEN and CDR2 SYDVKM. V lost 7 bases and J lost 7, with 19 bases in between. The CDR3 has 14 residues. The CDR3 DNA follows: TGTGCCAGCAATTCCCACTCAACGGTATATGAAGCTTTCTTT. This encodes CASNSHSTVYEAFF.